The clone carrying this T cell receptor (beta chain) was detected once. The data are from a study of control samples from healthy donors and cancer patients. From germline, CDR1 is SGHRS and CDR2 YFSETQ. The CDR3 runs to 15 residues. V was pared by 1 base and J by 0 bases, with 3 bases of the junction left unmatched. Some clones are missing from TCRdb's copy, which holds only in-frame ones; the method was immunoSEQ multiplex PCR. The sample includes about 100,000 clones, 80% to 90% of them seen just once. Sequenced material: blood. The chain couples TRBV5-1 to TRBJ2-7; 8 positions match TRBD1. This receptor was identified in a man younger than 45 in good health. The DNA of the CDR3 is TGCGCCAGCAGCTTGTCAGGGGGCGGCTCCTACGAGCAGTACTTC. Its translation is CASSLSGGGSYEQYF.